This T cell receptor beta chain was found in a study of post-analysis software for immune sequencing data. At the level of the study: Clinical courses comprised relapsing-remitting, secondary progressive and progressive-relapsing multiple sclerosis.

As for this clonotype: The antigen is not known.

The authors incorporated unique molecular identifiers into the TCR beta cDNA libraries. TCRdb independently ran MiXCR on the PCR reads; one entry per CDR3 protein. The sample holds approximately 730,000 distinct CDR3 sequences, around 42% seen once. The study's findings and limits: Multiple sclerosis patients showed significantly lower normalized Chao1 diversity than controls did. Among four or five TRBV segments more frequent in patients than controls were TRBV5-6, TRBV5-1 and TRBV20-1.

CDR3 length: 15 residues. Germline V CDR1 and CDR2: LGHNA, YNFKEQ. Trimming took 1 base from V and 2 from J; bases not matched to a gene: 3. The receptor comes from a girl between 5 and 17 years old with multiple sclerosis. This chain joins TRBV4-2 and TRBJ2-7, with 9 positions matching TRBD2. Sequences were obtained from blood. CDR3 in DNA: TGTGCCAGCAGCCAAGTTTCTAGCGGGACCTACGAGCAGTACTTC. Its translation: CASSQVSSGTYEQYF.